Each of the 8 T cell receptor beta chains below was sequenced from the same sample in a study of CD8 T cells in Susac syndrome. Reverse transcription of 0.5 to 1 ug RNA was performed with random hexamers. TCRdb recomputed calls from the immunoSEQ multiplex PCR reads with MiXCR, one row per CDR3 protein. The data show about 190,000 distinct CDR3 sequences, roughly 94% seen once. Material: CD8+ T cells from PBMCs. All receptors come from a human donor with Susac syndrome.

The chain carries TRBV7-9 and TRBJ2-3; 15 nucleotides align to TRBD2. The trim removed 5 bases at V and 1 base at J, leaving 7 bases unmatched. CDR1 is SEHNR, CDR2 FQNEAQ, per germline (reference sequence). The CDR3 spans 18 residues. The chain's CDR3 is CASSQLGLAGGRTDTQYF. The CDR3 DNA sequence: TGTGCCAGCAGCCAACTAGGACTAGCGGGGGGGCGCACAGATACGCAGTATTTT.

The chain carries TRBV2 and TRBJ2-1, with 10 bases matching TRBD2. CDR1 and CDR2 from the germline V gene are SNHLY and FYNNEI. After removal of 11 bases from V and 6 bases from J, the junction contained 7 bases not matched to a gene. This CDR3 has 13 residues. DNA for the CDR3: TGTGCCGTCAGTGGACTAGCGGTCAATGAGCAGTTCTTC. Translating it yields CAVSGLAVNEQFF.

The V and J genes are TRBV9 and TRBJ2-2; perhaps D is TRBD1 or TRBD2 (5 bases each). Germline CDR1 and CDR2: SGDLS and YYNGEE. V dropped 4 bases and J dropped 2 bases, with 9 bases sitting between them. CDR3 size: 14 residues. This CDR3 reads CASSRDGNTGELFF. The CDR3 nucleotides are TGTGCCAGCAGCCGGGACGGAAACACCGGGGAGCTGTTTTTT.

The gene calls are TRBV30 and TRBJ1-3; D remains ambiguous. This CDR3 spans 13 amino acids. V lost 4 bases and J lost 2, with 9 bases in between. Germline lookup yields CDR1 GTSNPN and CDR2 SVGIG (reference sequence). CDR3 nucleotide sequence: TGTGCCTGGATGACTGGGACTGGAAACACCATATATTTT. This gives the protein CAWMTGTGNTIYF. Together with reference TRBV30 and TRBJ1-3, the CDR3 gives the full variable domain: SQTIHQWPATLVQPVGSPLSLECTVEGTSNPNLYWYRQAAGRGLQLLFYSVGIGQISSEVPQNLSASRPQDRQFILSSKKLLLSDSGFYLCAWMTGTGNTIYFGEGSWLTVV.

V usage is TRBV15 and J usage is TRBJ2-7; D unclear. Germline V gene sequence: CDR1 LNHNV, CDR2 YYDKDF (reference sequence). The V gene lost 3 bases and the J gene lost 4 bases, with 16 bases spanning the gap. The CDR3 spans 15 residues. The CDR3 DNA sequence: TGTGCCACCAGCAGGCCCTCTGCCCTCGATTACGAGCAGTACTTC. It is translated as CATSRPSALDYEQYF.

The rearrangement uses TRBV12-3 or TRBV12-4 and TRBJ2-5; 7 bases align to TRBD2. Trimming cost V 5 bases and J 5 bases; bases outside gene matches: 17. This CDR3 has 17 residues. As DNA, the CDR3 is TGTGCCAGCAGTCCGCGGCGGGTGGGCGGGAGACTTGAGACCCAGTACTTC. Its protein product is CASSPRRVGGRLETQYF.

J is TRBJ1-1 and V is TRBV7-9; D ambiguous. V lost 5 bases to trimming and J lost 10 bases, with 5 bases between them. CDR3 size: 9 residues. In germline, CDR1 is SEHNR, CDR2 FQNEAQ (reference sequence). As DNA, the CDR3 is TGTGCCAGCAGCGAAGTAGCTTTCTTT. Translation: CASSEVAFF. The entire variable domain, with the rest obtained from reference TRBV7-9 and TRBJ1-1, is as follows: DTGVSQNPRHKITKRGQNVTFRCDPISEHNRLYWYRQTLGQGPEFLTYFQNEAQLEKSRLLSDRFSAERPKGSFSTLEIQRTEQGDSAMYLCASSEVAFFGQGTRLTVV.

This chain connects TRBV14 to TRBJ2-5, with D perhaps TRBD2 (5 bases). This CDR3 region has 12 residues. Looked up from germline, CDR1 is SGHDN and CDR2 is FVKESK. V lost 4 bases to trimming and J lost 7 bases, with 10 bases between them. DNA for the CDR3: TGTGCCAGCAGCCCCCTACGGGGGACCCAGTACTTC. It yields the protein CASSPLRGTQYF.